The 9 T cell receptor beta chains given below trace back to one sample, sequenced in a study of T cell repertoires in cytomegalovirus infection. TCRdb used MiXCR to reprocess the reads, holding one entry per CDR3 protein. The sample consists of around 280,000 distinct CDR3 sequences, 12% to 15% of them appearing once. The sequenced material came from PBMCs. All receptors come from a human donor in good health (CMV status not recorded). Some clones in this sample may be carry-over from other donors' samples.

This clonotype has a count of ten or more. This chain links TRBV5-6 with TRBJ1-1; unclear D gene. This CDR3 spans 13 amino acids. In germline, CDR1 is SGHDT, CDR2 YYEEEE. The V gene lost 4 bases and the J gene lost 7 bases, with 14 bases spanning the gap. CDR3 coding DNA: TGTGCCAGCAGCCAGATCAGTAGCCTTGAAGCTTTCTTT. Translating gives CASSQISSLEAFF.

The CDR3 DNA follows: TGTGCCAGTTGCCTACAGGGGCCAGCTAACTATGGCTACACCTTC. Protein product: CASCLQGPANYGYTF. V gene TRBV19 combines with J gene TRBJ1-2, with 7 positions matching TRBD1. J gave up 0 bases and V 8 bases, and 9 bases lay outside the gene matches. The CDR3 extends over 15 amino acids. CDR1 and CDR2 from the germline V gene are LNHDA and SQIVND (reference sequence).

This clonotype was found once. This chain links TRBV28 with TRBJ1-2; D gene ambiguous. Germline lookup yields CDR1 MDHEN and CDR2 SYDVKM. The CDR3 totals 12 residues. The V and J ends lost 4 bases and 4 bases respectively, with 7 bases between them. The chain's CDR3 is CASSSMGYGYTF. The CDR3 DNA reads TGTGCCAGCAGTTCTATGGGCTATGGCTACACCTTC.

With regard to this clonotype: This could be a read error, since a much larger clone is one nucleotide away. The V call is TRBV7-2, the J call TRBJ1-1, with D tentatively TRBD1 (5 bases). The CDR3 extends over 16 amino acids. V shed 5 bases and J shed 0 bases, with 16 bases lying between them. Per germline, CDR1 SGHTA and CDR2 FQGNSA. CDR3 amino acids: CASSRGAGQMNTEAFF. In DNA, the CDR3 is TGTGCCAGCAGCCGCGGGGCAGGTCAGATGAACACTGAAGCTTTCTTT.

CDR3 residues: CASSPKGAQETQYF. The CDR3, as DNA: TGTGCCAGCAGCCCGAAGGGAGCACAAGAGACCCAGTACTTC. The V gene is TRBV11-3, the J gene TRBJ2-5; D perhaps matches TRBD2 (5 bases). This CDR3 has 14 residues. Deletions cut 5 bases from V and 2 bases from J, with 12 bases between. Germline CDR1 reads SGHNT; CDR2 reads YENEEA.

This clonotype was recorded many times. CDR3 protein: CSARDSRRGSYEQYF. The CDR3 coding sequence is TGCAGTGCTAGAGATTCCCGCAGGGGTTCCTACGAGCAGTACTTC. J is TRBJ2-7 and V is TRBV20-1, with D possibly matching TRBD1 (6 bases). The CDR3 is 15 residues long. Germline V CDR1 and CDR2: DFQATT, SNEGSKA (reference sequence). V lost 0 bases to trimming and J lost 1 base, with 13 bases between them.

This clonotype came up a few times. The rearrangement uses TRBV7-9 and TRBJ1-5; no reliable D call. The V and J ends lost 1 base and 3 bases respectively, with 10 bases between them. CDR1 is SEHNR and CDR2 is FQNEAQ in the germline V gene (reference sequence). The CDR3 consists of 15 residues. In nucleotides, the CDR3 is TGTGCCAGCAGCTTAGGTAAAGGGAACAATCAGCCCCAGCATTTT. Translation gives CASSLGKGNNQPQHF.

The chain couples TRBV7-9 to TRBJ1-4, with 8 bases lining up with TRBD1. With V trimmed by 3 bases and J by 7 bases, 10 bases remained unmatched. The germline CDR1 and CDR2 sequences are SEHNR and FQNEAQ (reference sequence). This CDR3 comprises 16 residues. This chain's CDR3 is CASSFGQGIYGEKLFF. CDR3 coding DNA: TGTGCCAGCAGCTTCGGACAGGGTATTTACGGTGAAAAACTGTTTTTT.

This clonotype appeared a few times. This sequence joins TRBV11-3 and TRBJ2-7; a weak D match, TRBD2 (6 bases). Trimming cost V 1 base and J 1 base, with 11 bases left between them. The germline CDR1 and CDR2 sequences are SGHNT and YENEEA. This CDR3 contains 15 residues. The CDR3 is CASSLASDYSYEQYF. The CDR3 nucleotides are TGTGCCAGCAGCTTAGCTTCGGACTATTCCTACGAGCAGTACTTC.